These 2 T cell receptor beta chains came from one sample sequenced in a study of shared clonotypes between healthy human individuals. The repertoire was sequenced with immunoSEQ multiplex PCR; TCRdb's copy has only in-frame clones and lacks some. The data contain 1,100,000 or so clones, 70% to 80% of them singletons. The sequencing input was memory CD4+ T cells from PBMCs. The sample's subset: CD45RA-negative fraction. Receptor source: a man younger than 35 in good health. Some clones in this sample may be carry-over from other donors' samples.

V usage is TRBV25-1 and J usage is TRBJ2-2; the match to TRBD2 covers 10 bases. The CDR3 spans 15 residues. V lost 4 bases, J lost 7 bases, and 6 bases stayed unmatched. Germline V gene data show CDR1 as MGHDK and CDR2 as SYGVNS. This CDR3 is CASSASGRAYGELFF. CDR3 coding DNA: TGTGCCAGCAGTGCCAGCGGGAGGGCCTACGGGGAGCTGTTTTTT.

The gene calls are TRBV28 and TRBJ1-2; no definite D call. Germline V lookup: CDR1 MDHEN, CDR2 SYDVKM. This CDR3 is 13 amino acids long. Trimming stripped 3 bases from V and 4 bases from J, with 9 bases between. The CDR3 loop reads CASSLVGGYGYTF. CDR3 nucleotides: TGTGCCAGCAGTTTGGTCGGAGGCTATGGCTACACCTTC.